The text below deals with one T cell receptor beta chain. No antigen is known for it. Described time point: blood 2 weeks post-SBRT. Indicated treatment: 15 Gy SBRT to primary tumor, nephrectomy 4 weeks later. Serial blood draws occurred at baseline and 2 and 4 weeks post-SBRT. Sequencing used immunoSEQ multiplex PCR; TCRdb keeps in-frame clones, though not all of them. The data contain tens of thousands of clones, just over 75% of them singletons. Germline V gives CDR1 MNHEY, CDR2 SVGAGI. V shed 5 bases and J 3 bases; nucleotides not matched to a gene: 1. The CDR3 length is 13 residues. The sample is drawn from a study of radiation and T cells in renal cell carcinoma. Study as a whole: Nephrectomy followed 15 Gy stereotactic body radiation by 4 weeks.

Overall study findings and caveats: Top tumor clonotypes rose in blood 2 weeks post-radiation, then contracted.

V is TRBV6-5 and J is TRBJ2-7, with 10 bases fitting TRBD1. The source of this sequence is a man between 60 and 75 years old with renal cell carcinoma. The sequencing used blood, collected from a patient whose treatment included radiotherapy and nephrectomy. The CDR3 spells CASSRDRGYEQYF. In DNA form, the CDR3 reads TGTGCCAGCAGTCGGGACAGGGGCTACGAGCAGTACTTC.